The 32 T cell receptor beta chains below were found in one sample sequenced in a study of radiotherapy plus CTLA-4 blockade in lung cancer. Profiled with immunoSEQ multiplex PCR; TCRdb holds only in-frame clones, not every one. The data show about 60,000 clones, less than 85% seen once. The sample was peripheral blood, taken from a patient treated with radiotherapy plus ipilimumab. These receptors originate from a human donor with non-small cell lung cancer who had a complete response to radiotherapy plus ipilimumab.

Comment on this clone: The junction and the germline gene differ at one end; a read error may be behind it. The chain recombines TRBV7-7 with TRBJ2-1; 12 nucleotides align to TRBD2. The CDR3 is made up of 17 amino acids. Per germline, CDR1 SSHAT and CDR2 FNYEAQ (reference sequence). The CDR3 DNA reads TGTGCTAGCAGCTTAGAGGCTAGCGGGAGGGCCAACAATGAGCAGTTCTTC. Protein sequence: CASSLEASGRANNEQFF.

The chain joins TRBV6-5 to TRBJ1-3; 7 bases map to TRBD1. V shed 8 bases and J 4 bases; nucleotides not matched to a gene: 11. Germline assignment: CDR1 MNHEY and CDR2 SVGAGI. The CDR3 is 15 residues long. CDR3: CASSAVGQDGNTIYF. CDR3 DNA: TGTGCCAGCTCTGCAGTTGGACAGGACGGAAACACCATATATTTT.

This clone was counted a single time. This rearrangement joins TRBV29-1 to TRBJ2-7; 9 bases line up with TRBD1. The CDR3 is made up of 13 amino acids. V was clipped by 4 bases and J by 5 bases; unmatched bases: 6. The germline CDR1 and CDR2 sequences are SQVTM and ANQGSEA. In nucleotides, the CDR3 is TGCAGCGTTGGACCCGGGACAGGGAACGAGCAGTACTTC. It yields the protein CSVGPGTGNEQYF.

The genes are TRBV5-1 and TRBJ2-6, with D perhaps matching TRBD2 (5 bases). This CDR3 is 15 amino acids long. From germline, CDR1 is SGHRS and CDR2 YFSETQ. Trimming shortened V by 1 base and J by 5 bases, and 10 bases separated the two germline ends. The CDR3: CASSLREGRANVLTF. The DNA of the CDR3 is TGCGCCAGCAGCTTGCGAGAGGGAAGGGCCAACGTCCTGACTTTC.

This chain links TRBV5-5 with TRBJ1-4, with TRBD1 matching over 10 bases. V gave up 5 bases and J gave up 6 bases; unmatched junction bases: 10. Germline V gene sequence: CDR1 SGHKS, CDR2 YYEKEE (reference sequence). This CDR3 region has 16 residues. The CDR3 region has the DNA TGTGCCAGCAGGGCCGGGACAGGGGTTAGGGATGAAAAACTGTTTTTT. Amino acids: CASRAGTGVRDEKLFF.

The chain recombines TRBV30 with TRBJ1-3; D not certain. Trimming took off 0 bases at V and 0 bases at J, with 9 bases between the two ends. Germline V gene sequence: CDR1 GTSNPN, CDR2 SVGIG (reference sequence). The CDR3 length is 15 residues. CDR3 DNA sequence: TGTGCCTGGAGTGTAAGCTCGCTCTCTGGAAACACCATATATTTT. Its protein is CAWSVSSLSGNTIYF.

This clone was seen a few times. The V and J genes are TRBV5-1 and TRBJ1-4; D is unresolved. CDR1 SGHRS and CDR2 YFSETQ come from the germline V gene. The V gene lost 3 bases and the J gene lost 8 bases, with 17 bases spanning the gap. CDR3 length equals 15 residues. The DNA for the CDR3 is TGCGCCAGCAGCTCCTACAGCTTAACGGGGGAAAAACTGTTTTTT. Its protein product is CASSSYSLTGEKLFF.

V is TRBV5-6 and J is TRBJ2-7; unclear D gene. Trimming pared 1 base from V and 2 bases from J, leaving 7 bases between. In germline, CDR1 is SGHDT, CDR2 YYEEEE. The CDR3 is 13 amino acids. For the CDR3, the DNA is TGTGCCAGCAGCTTGTCACAAGCCTACGAGCAGTACTTC. It specifies CASSLSQAYEQYF.

V is TRBV7-9 and J is TRBJ2-1, with TRBD1 matching 8 bases. V gave up 0 bases and J gave up 9 bases; unmatched junction bases: 7. The CDR3 loop spans 15 amino acids. Germline lookup yields CDR1 SEHNR and CDR2 FQNEAQ (reference sequence). The CDR3 coding sequence is TGTGCCAGCAGCTTAGCTGCGGCAGGGGGCATTGAGCAGTTCTTC. This gives the protein CASSLAAAGGIEQFF.

The chain joins TRBV5-8 to TRBJ2-1; 11 bases match TRBD2. The CDR3 spans 15 residues. Germline V gene sequence: CDR1 SGHTS, CDR2 YDEGEE. With 3 bases clipped from V and 3 bases from J, the junction kept 2 bases outside the gene matches. CDR3 amino acids: CASSSGLADYNEQFF. The CDR3 bases are TGTGCCAGCAGCTCGGGACTAGCGGACTACAATGAGCAGTTCTTC.

The rearrangement joins TRBV18 to TRBJ1-2, with 8 bases lining up with TRBD1. Losses at the gene ends were 0 bases for V and 2 bases for J; bases not matched to a gene: 2. Germline CDR1 and CDR2: KGHSH and LQKENI. This CDR3 contains 15 residues. The CDR3 sequence: CASSPPDRANYGYTF. CDR3 in DNA: TGTGCCAGCTCACCACCGGACAGGGCAAACTATGGCTACACCTTC.

The J gene is TRBJ1-2, the V gene TRBV9; no clear D. CDR1 is SGDLS and CDR2 is YYNGEE in the germline V gene. The germline V and J ends were trimmed by 0 bases and 9 bases, with 21 bases remaining between them. The CDR3 runs to 16 residues. This chain's CDR3 is CASSVALGRRSGSYTF. As DNA, the CDR3 is TGTGCCAGCAGCGTAGCCCTTGGACGTCGTTCGGGAAGCTACACCTTC.

This sequence joins TRBV7-2 and TRBJ2-3; tentatively, D is TRBD1 (6 bases). V dropped 1 base and J dropped 2 bases, with 7 bases sitting between them. The CDR3 runs 14 residues. In germline, CDR1 is SGHTA, CDR2 FQGNSA. CDR3 amino acids: CASSLDRATDTQYF. The CDR3 nucleotides read TGTGCCAGCAGCTTAGACAGGGCCACAGATACGCAGTATTTT.

For the CDR3, the DNA is TGTGCCAGCTCATTCGACAGGGCCCCCTATGGCTACACCTTC. It codes for CASSFDRAPYGYTF. The chain employs TRBV18 and TRBJ1-2; TRBD1 agrees at 7 bases. Germline V gives CDR1 KGHSH, CDR2 LQKENI. The length of the CDR3 is 14 residues. After removal of 5 bases from V and 4 bases from J, the junction contained 7 bases not matched to a gene.

The chain employs TRBV19 and TRBJ2-1; 8 nucleotides align to TRBD2. The germline gives CDR1 LNHDA, CDR2 SQIVND (reference sequence). The CDR3 has 16 residues. V gave up 6 bases and J gave up 6 bases; unmatched junction bases: 13. The DNA for the CDR3 is TGTGCCAGTAGCCGTACTAGCGGCCCGGTTGGCAATGAGCAGTTCTTC. Encoded protein: CASSRTSGPVGNEQFF.

This clone has only one observation. The chain links TRBV4-3 to TRBJ2-7; D is uncertain. V lost 0 bases to trimming and J lost 2 bases, with 11 bases between them. The length of the CDR3 is 15 residues. Per the germline V gene, CDR1 is LGHNA and CDR2 is YSLEER. The CDR3 region is CASSQDIWAAYEQYF. Written as DNA, the CDR3 is TGCGCCAGCAGCCAAGATATCTGGGCAGCCTACGAGCAGTACTTC.

The chain employs TRBV30 and TRBJ2-7; D not resolved. Germline loops: CDR1 GTSNPN, CDR2 SVGIG (reference sequence). Trimming removed 1 base at V and 4 bases at J, with 5 bases between. This CDR3 is 11 amino acids long. The CDR3: CAWSAGYEQYF. The CDR3, as DNA: TGTGCCTGGAGTGCCGGGTACGAGCAGTACTTC. Drawing the rest from reference TRBV30 and TRBJ2-7, the complete variable domain is SQTIHQWPATLVQPVGSPLSLECTVEGTSNPNLYWYRQAAGRGLQLLFYSVGIGQISSEVPQNLSASRPQDRQFILSSKKLLLSDSGFYLCAWSAGYEQYFGPGTRLTVT.

The V gene is TRBV15, the J gene TRBJ2-5, with TRBD2 matching over 7 bases. CDR1 is LNHNV, CDR2 YYDKDF, per germline (reference sequence). Trimming at V came to 1 base and at J to 0 bases, leaving 5 bases not matched to a gene. CDR3 size: 16 residues. CDR3 nucleotide sequence: TGTGCCACCAGCAGAGGCGCTAGCGGAAACCAAGAGACCCAGTACTTC. Its translation is CATSRGASGNQETQYF.

The rearrangement links TRBV7-9 to TRBJ2-2, with 7 bases matching TRBD2. The germline CDR1 and CDR2 sequences are SEHNR and FQNEAQ (reference sequence). This CDR3 contains 14 residues. The junction had 8 bases not matched to a gene; V was cut back by 5 bases and J by 8 bases. CDR3 DNA sequence: TGTGCCAGCAGCCGACTAGCCGGACTAGGGGAGCTGTTTTTT. Its translation is CASSRLAGLGELFF.

V is TRBV30 and J is TRBJ1-2, with D tentatively TRBD1 (5 bases). The CDR3 runs to 16 residues. Between the trimmed V and J ends, which lost 0 bases and 4 bases, there was a span of 18 bases. Germline assignment: CDR1 GTSNPN and CDR2 SVGIG (reference sequence). The CDR3 DNA is TGTGCCTGGAGTGTACTGAGGACACCGCTCCTCTATGGCTACACCTTC. Translating it yields CAWSVLRTPLLYGYTF.

This clone was picked up a small number of times. The chain joins TRBV25-1 to TRBJ1-5, with 8 bases fitting TRBD1. The junction had 13 bases not matched to a gene; V was cut back by 10 bases and J by 5 bases. This CDR3 contains 15 residues. The germline CDR1 and CDR2 sequences are MGHDK and SYGVNS. The CDR3 nucleotides are TGTGCCACCCAAGAGGCAGGGGGCGGCTATCAGCCCCAGCATTTT. Translation: CATQEAGGGYQPQHF.

This clone was counted once. V usage is TRBV28 and J usage is TRBJ2-1, with TRBD1 as a possible D gene (5 bases). Germline V lookup: CDR1 MDHEN, CDR2 SYDVKM. CDR3 length: 15 amino acids. The V and J ends lost 5 bases and 1 base respectively, with 12 bases between them. CDR3: CASSRTGQSYNEQFF. The CDR3 region has the DNA TGTGCCAGCAGTAGAACAGGCCAGTCCTACAATGAGCAGTTCTTC.

The V and J genes are TRBV6-5 and TRBJ2-5, with unresolved D. The J call may be wrong; the DNA end is better matched by TRBJ2-7. CDR3 length: 14 residues. Looked up from germline, CDR1 is MNHEY and CDR2 is SVGAGI. CDR3 sequence: CASSYSRNTYEQYF. For the CDR3, the DNA is TGTGCCAGCAGTTACTCGCGGAACACCTACGAGCAGTACTTC.

The chain uses TRBV6-5 and TRBJ1-1; 8 positions match TRBD1. With V trimmed by 4 bases and J by 7 bases, 2 bases remained unmatched. This CDR3 has 12 amino acids. Germline V gene sequence: CDR1 MNHEY, CDR2 SVGAGI. This CDR3 is CASSFDRGEAFF. The CDR3 DNA reads as TGTGCCAGCAGTTTCGACAGGGGTGAAGCTTTCTTT.

This rearrangement joins TRBV7-9 to TRBJ1-2, with 7 bases matching TRBD1. The CDR3 length is 16 residues. J was trimmed by 8 bases and V by 6 bases; bases with no gene match: 18. The germline V gene encodes CDR1 SEHNR and CDR2 FQNEAQ (reference sequence). CDR3 DNA: TGTGCCAGCAGGAGCGCAGGAGGGGGCGGGATAGGGGGCTACACCTTC. Translated, it gives CASRSAGGGGIGGYTF.

CDR3 protein: CASSHGTWQGAYEQYF. CDR3 nucleotides: TGTGCCAGCAGCCACGGGACGTGGCAGGGGGCATACGAGCAGTACTTC. The chain has TRBV7-6 and TRBJ2-7; 8 positions match TRBD1. There are 16 residues in the CDR3. The ends lost 5 bases at V and 4 bases at J; junction bases unmatched: 13. From germline, CDR1 is SGHVS and CDR2 FNYEAQ.

The chain carries TRBV11-2 and TRBJ2-1; 9 bases fit TRBD2. V gave up 6 bases and J gave up 9 bases; unmatched junction bases: 9. The CDR3 sequence is 14 residues long. Germline CDR1 reads SGHAT; CDR2 reads FQNNGV. The CDR3 DNA reads as TGTGCCAGCAGTCCTAGTGGCGGGGGGGGTGAGCAGTTCTTC. This encodes CASSPSGGGGEQFF.

Only one count was recorded for this clone. The chain has TRBV5-1 and TRBJ2-3, with D possibly being TRBD1 (6 bases). Germline V gene data show CDR1 as SGHRS and CDR2 as YFSETQ. The CDR3 sequence is 14 residues long. V lost 5 bases and J 0 bases, leaving 10 bases between the germline ends. The DNA of the CDR3 is TGCGCCAGCAGACAGGGAACTAGCACAGATACGCAGTATTTT. Translating gives CASRQGTSTDTQYF.

The CDR3 DNA sequence: TGTGCCACCAGCAGAGATCGTAGGGGACAGATCTACAATGAGCAGTTCTTC. This encodes CATSRDRRGQIYNEQFF. The rearrangement uses TRBV15 and TRBJ2-1, with 7 bases fitting TRBD1. V shed 0 bases and J 3 bases; nucleotides not matched to a gene: 8. The CDR3 length is 17 residues. CDR1 and CDR2 from the germline V gene are LNHNV and YYDKDF (reference sequence). Full variable domain (remainder filled in from reference TRBV15 and TRBJ2-1): DAMVIQNPRYQVTQFGKPVTLSCSQTLNHNVMYWYQQKSSQAPKLLFHYYDKDFNNEADTPDNFQSRRPNTSFCFLDIRSPGLGDTAMYLCATSRDRRGQIYNEQFFGPGTRLTVL.

This clone was found a few times. V gene TRBV5-4 combines with J gene TRBJ1-2, with 7 nucleotides matching TRBD1. The length of the CDR3 is 14 residues. The germline gives CDR1 SGHNT, CDR2 YYREEE (reference sequence). Trimming cost V 1 base and J 10 bases; bases outside gene matches: 10. The CDR3 coding sequence is TGTGCCAGCAGCTTGTGGGGGACAGTCGCATCCTACACCTTC. This gives the protein CASSLWGTVASYTF.

The chain combines TRBV7-9 with TRBJ1-2; 10 nucleotides match TRBD1. Germline CDR1 and CDR2: SEHNR and FQNEAQ (reference sequence). The length of the CDR3 is 14 residues. Trimming took 5 bases from V and 8 from J; bases not matched to a gene: 8. CDR3 in DNA: TGTGCCAGCAGCGAGGGACAGGGGATACCGGGCTACACCTTC. It codes for CASSEGQGIPGYTF.

The rearrangement joins TRBV9 to TRBJ1-6; D is ambiguous. The CDR3 contains 14 residues. Trimming took off 0 bases at V and 7 bases at J, with 8 bases between the two ends. Germline CDR1 reads SGDLS; CDR2 reads YYNGEE. CDR3 protein: CASSVVAENSPLHF. The CDR3 nucleotides are TGTGCCAGCAGCGTAGTGGCAGAAAATTCACCCCTCCACTTT.